This T cell receptor beta chain came from a study of vaccination effects on CD4 cells after COVID-19. Profiling relied on immunoSEQ multiplex PCR, and the TCRdb table lists in-frame clones only, not all of them. The repertoire holds about 36,000 clones, with about 78% as singletons. Antigen-specific CD4+ T cells were expanded (with viral peptide pools) by the ViraFEST assay ahead of sequencing. An approximately ten-day culture period preceded the isolation of CD4+ T cells. A PCR test confirmed that the person had SARS-CoV-2 infection between March and December 2020. Each culture well received some 1.9 million PBMC. These cells were then cultured in IMDM with 9 to 10 IU/ml IL-2 and about 9.4 ug/ml peptides. IL-2 medium took the place of half the medium on both days 3 and 7. This clone turned up a few times. Its antigen remains unidentified. Germline-derived CDR1 and CDR2 are SGHRS and YFSETQ. The V and J ends lost 4 bases and 7 bases respectively, with 15 bases between them. The length of the CDR3 is 15 residues.

The chain has TRBV5-1 and TRBJ1-6; maybe TRBD1 (5 bases). This TCR was sampled from a human donor who had a prior SARS-CoV-2 infection. The sample here was CD4+ T cells from PBMCs cultured with HCoV-NL63 spike peptides, taken before COVID-19 vaccination. The CDR3 DNA reads TGCGCCAGCAGCCCCGACGGTGGGGGAAATTCACCCCTCCACTTT. This encodes CASSPDGGGNSPLHF.